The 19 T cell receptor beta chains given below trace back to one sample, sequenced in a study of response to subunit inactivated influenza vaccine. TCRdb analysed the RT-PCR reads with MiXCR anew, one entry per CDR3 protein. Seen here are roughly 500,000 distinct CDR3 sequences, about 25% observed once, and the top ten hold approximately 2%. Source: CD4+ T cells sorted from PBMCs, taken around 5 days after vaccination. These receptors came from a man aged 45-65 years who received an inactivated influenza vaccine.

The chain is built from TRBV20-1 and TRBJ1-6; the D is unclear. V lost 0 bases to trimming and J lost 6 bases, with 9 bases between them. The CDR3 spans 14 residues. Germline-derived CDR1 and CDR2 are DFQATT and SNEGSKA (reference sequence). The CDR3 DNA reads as TGCAGTGCTAGAGATCGCCAGCTTAATTCACCCCTCCACTTT. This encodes CSARDRQLNSPLHF.

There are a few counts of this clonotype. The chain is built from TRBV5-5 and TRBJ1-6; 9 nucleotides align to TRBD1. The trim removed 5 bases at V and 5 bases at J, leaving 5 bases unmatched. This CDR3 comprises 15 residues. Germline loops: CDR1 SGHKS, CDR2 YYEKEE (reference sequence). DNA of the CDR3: TGTGCCAGCAGTAGACGGACAGGGGATAATTCACCCCTCCACTTT. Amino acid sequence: CASSRRTGDNSPLHF. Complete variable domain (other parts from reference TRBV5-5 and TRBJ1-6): DAGVTQSPTHLIKTRGQQVTLRCSPISGHKSVSWYQQVLGQGPQFIFQYYEKEERGRGNFPDRFSARQFPNYSSELNVNALLLGDSALYLCASSRRTGDNSPLHFGNGTRLTVT.

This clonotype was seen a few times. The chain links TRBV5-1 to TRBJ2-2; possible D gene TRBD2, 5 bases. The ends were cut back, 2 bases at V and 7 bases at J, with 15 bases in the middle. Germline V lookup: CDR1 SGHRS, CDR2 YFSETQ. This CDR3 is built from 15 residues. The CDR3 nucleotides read TGCGCCAGCAGCTTACAGAGGACTCAGCACGGGGAGCTGTTTTTT. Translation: CASSLQRTQHGELFF.

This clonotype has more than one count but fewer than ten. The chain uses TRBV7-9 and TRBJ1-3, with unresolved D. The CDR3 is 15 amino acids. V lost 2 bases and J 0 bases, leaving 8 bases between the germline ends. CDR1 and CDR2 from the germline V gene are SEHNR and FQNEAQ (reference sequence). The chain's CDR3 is CASSLWSDSGNTIYF. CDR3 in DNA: TGTGCCAGCAGCTTATGGTCTGACTCTGGAAACACCATATATTTT.

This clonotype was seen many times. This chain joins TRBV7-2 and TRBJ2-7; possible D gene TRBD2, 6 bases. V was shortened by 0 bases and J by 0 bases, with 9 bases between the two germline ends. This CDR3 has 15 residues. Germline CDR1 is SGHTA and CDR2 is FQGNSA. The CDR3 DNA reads TGTGCCAGCAGCTTAGCGGCGGGGAGCTCCTACGAGCAGTACTTC. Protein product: CASSLAAGSSYEQYF.

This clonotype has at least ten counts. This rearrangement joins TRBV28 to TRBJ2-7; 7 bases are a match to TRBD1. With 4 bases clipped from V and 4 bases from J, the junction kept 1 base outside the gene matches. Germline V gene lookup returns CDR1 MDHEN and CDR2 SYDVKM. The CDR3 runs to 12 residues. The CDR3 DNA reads TGTGCCAGCAGTTCGACAGGGTACGAGCAGTACTTC. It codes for CASSSTGYEQYF.

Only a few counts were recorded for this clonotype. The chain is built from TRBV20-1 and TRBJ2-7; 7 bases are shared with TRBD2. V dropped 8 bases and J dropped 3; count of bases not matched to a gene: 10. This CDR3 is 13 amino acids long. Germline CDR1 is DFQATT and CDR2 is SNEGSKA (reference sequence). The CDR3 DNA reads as TGCAGTTCGAGGGCGGGAGCATACTACGAGCAGTACTTC. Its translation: CSSRAGAYYEQYF.

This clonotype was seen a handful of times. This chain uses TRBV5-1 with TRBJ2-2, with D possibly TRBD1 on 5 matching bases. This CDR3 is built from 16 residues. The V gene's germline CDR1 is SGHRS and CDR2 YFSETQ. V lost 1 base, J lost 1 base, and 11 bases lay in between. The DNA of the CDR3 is TGCGCCAGCAGCTTGCAAACAGGCGAGAACACCGGGGAGCTGTTTTTT. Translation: CASSLQTGENTGELFF.

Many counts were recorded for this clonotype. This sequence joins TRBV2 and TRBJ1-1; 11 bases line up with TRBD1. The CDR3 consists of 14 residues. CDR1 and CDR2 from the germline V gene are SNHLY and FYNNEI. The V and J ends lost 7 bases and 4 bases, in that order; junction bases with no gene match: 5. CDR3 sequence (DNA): TGTGCCAGCACATGGACAGGGGGCGGCACTGAAGCTTTCTTT. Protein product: CASTWTGGGTEAFF. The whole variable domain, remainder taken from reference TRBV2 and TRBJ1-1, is EPEVTQTPSHQVTQMGQEVILRCVPISNHLYFYWYRQILGQKVEFLVSFYNNEISEKSEIFDDQFSVERPDGSNFTLKIRSTKLEDSAMYFCASTWTGGGTEAFFGQGTRLTVV.

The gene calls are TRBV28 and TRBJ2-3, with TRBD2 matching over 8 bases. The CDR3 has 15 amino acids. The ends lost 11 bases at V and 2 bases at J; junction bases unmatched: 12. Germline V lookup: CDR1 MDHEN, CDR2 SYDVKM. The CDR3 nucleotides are TGTGCCTGGTCCCGGGGGGGGTTTAACACAGATACGCAGTATTTT. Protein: CAWSRGGFNTDTQYF.

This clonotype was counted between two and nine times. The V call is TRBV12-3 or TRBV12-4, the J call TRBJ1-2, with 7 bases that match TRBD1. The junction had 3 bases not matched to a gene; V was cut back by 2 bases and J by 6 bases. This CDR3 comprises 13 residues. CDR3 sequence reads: CASSLFRGDGYTF. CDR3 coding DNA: TGTGCCAGCAGTTTATTCAGGGGGGATGGCTACACCTTC.

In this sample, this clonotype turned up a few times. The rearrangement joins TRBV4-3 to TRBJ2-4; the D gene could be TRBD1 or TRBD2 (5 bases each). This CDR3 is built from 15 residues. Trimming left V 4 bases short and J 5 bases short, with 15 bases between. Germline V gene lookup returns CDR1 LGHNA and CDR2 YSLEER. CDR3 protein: CASSLYRDAENIQYF. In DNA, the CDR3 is TGCGCCAGCAGCCTTTACCGGGACGCCGAAAACATTCAGTACTTC.

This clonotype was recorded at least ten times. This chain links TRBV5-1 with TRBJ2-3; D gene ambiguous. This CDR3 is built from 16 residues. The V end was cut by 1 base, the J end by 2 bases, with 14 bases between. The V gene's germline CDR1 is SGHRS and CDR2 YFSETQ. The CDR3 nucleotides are TGCGCCAGCAGCTTGTCCGGGTCATGGAACACAGATACGCAGTATTTT. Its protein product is CASSLSGSWNTDTQYF.

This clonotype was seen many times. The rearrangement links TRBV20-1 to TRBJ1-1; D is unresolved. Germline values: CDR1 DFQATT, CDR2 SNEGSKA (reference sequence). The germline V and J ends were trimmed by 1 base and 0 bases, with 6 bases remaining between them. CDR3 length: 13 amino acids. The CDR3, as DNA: TGCAGTGCTAGAGGGGGTGTGAACACTGAAGCTTTCTTT. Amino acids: CSARGGVNTEAFF.

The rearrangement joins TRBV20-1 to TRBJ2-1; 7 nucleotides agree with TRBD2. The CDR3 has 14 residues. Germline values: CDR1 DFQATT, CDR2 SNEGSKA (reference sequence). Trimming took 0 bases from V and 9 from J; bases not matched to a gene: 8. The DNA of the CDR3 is TGCAGTGCTAGAGATATTTGGGACTATAGTGAGCAGTTCTTC. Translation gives CSARDIWDYSEQFF.

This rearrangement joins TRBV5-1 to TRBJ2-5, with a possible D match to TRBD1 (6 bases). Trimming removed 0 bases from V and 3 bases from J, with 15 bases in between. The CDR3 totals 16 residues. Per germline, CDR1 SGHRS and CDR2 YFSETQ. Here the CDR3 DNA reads TGCGCCAGCAGCTTGGCCAGGACAGCCAGGGAAGAGACCCAGTACTTC. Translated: CASSLARTAREETQYF.

CDR3 DNA sequence: TGTGCCAGCAGACTAGCTCGAGAGACCCAGTACTTC. It codes for CASRLARETQYF. J is TRBJ2-5 and V is TRBV12-3 or TRBV12-4, with TRBD2 as a possible D gene (6 bases). This CDR3 spans 12 amino acids. V lost 6 bases, J lost 4 bases, and 9 bases lay in between.

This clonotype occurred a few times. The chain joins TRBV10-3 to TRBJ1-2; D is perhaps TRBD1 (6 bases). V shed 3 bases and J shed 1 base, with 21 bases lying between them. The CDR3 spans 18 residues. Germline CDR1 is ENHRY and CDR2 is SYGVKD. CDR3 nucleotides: TGTGCCATCAGTGACGGAAACAAGCGGGACACCAGTAACTATGGCTACACCTTC. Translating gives CAISDGNKRDTSNYGYTF.

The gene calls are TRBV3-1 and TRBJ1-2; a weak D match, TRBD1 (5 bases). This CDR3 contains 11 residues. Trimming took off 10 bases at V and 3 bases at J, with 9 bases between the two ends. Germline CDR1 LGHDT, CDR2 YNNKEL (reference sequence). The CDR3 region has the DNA TGTGCCACCCAGACAGACTATGGCTACACCTTC. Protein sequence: CATQTDYGYTF. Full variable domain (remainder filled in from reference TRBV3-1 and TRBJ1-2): DTAVSQTPKYLVTQMGNDKSIKCEQNLGHDTMYWYKQDSKKFLKIMFSYNNKELIINETVPNRFSPKSPDKAHLNLHINSLELGDSAVYFCATQTDYGYTFGSGTRLTVV.